The 4 T cell receptor beta chains given below trace back to one sample, sequenced in a study of T cells in women clearing cervical HPV infection. TCRdb's table, derived via immunoSEQ multiplex PCR, lists solely in-frame clones and lacks some. This specimen shows approximately 34,000 clones; the ten leading clones hold more than 1.3%. Sequenced material: blood buffy coat. The receptor source for this set is a woman between 18 and 70 years old with a cervical HPV16 infection that either progressed to CIN3+ or cleared (not recorded which).

A word on this clone: With the read ending 3 residues before the CDR3 end, the germline J gene is used to fill in that end. This chain connects TRBV7-8 to TRBJ2-7; no definite D call. With 5 bases removed from V and 1 base from J, the gap between germline ends came to 12 bases. CDR1 SGHVS and CDR2 FQNEAQ come from the germline V gene. The CDR3 is made up of 14 amino acids. CDR3 DNA (partial): TGTGCCAGCAGCCCCCAAGAGCTATCCTACGAG. This encodes CASSPQELSYE. The CDR3 in its entirety is CASSPQELSYEQYF.

Note on this clone: Sequencing ends 3 residues short of the CDR3 end; the germline J gene provides the rest. V and J are TRBV20-1 and TRBJ2-1, with 7 bases aligning to TRBD1. The CDR3 runs to 18 residues. V was clipped by 0 bases and J by 0 bases; unmatched bases: 11. CDR1 and CDR2 from the germline V gene are DFQATT and SNEGSKA (reference sequence). The CDR3 spells CSARDRLGGRNSYNEQFF. Partial CDR3 DNA: TGCAGTGCTAGAGACCGCCTAGGGGGCCGAAACTCCTACAATGAG.

Regarding this clone: The read terminates 3 residues before the CDR3 end, so the remaining end is supplied by the germline J gene. V is TRBV7-9 and J is TRBJ2-4; 10 bases agree with TRBD1. Germline loops: CDR1 SEHNR, CDR2 FQNEAQ (reference sequence). This CDR3 has 14 amino acids. The CDR3 bases that were read are TGTGCCAGCAGCTCCGGGACAGGGGCCTATGGT. Protein sequence: CASSSGTGAYG. The CDR3, in full, reads CASSSGTGAYGQYF.

With regard to this clone: The read ends 3 residues before the CDR3 terminus; that terminus is restored from the germline J gene. The chain links TRBV5-1 to TRBJ2-3; 11 bases fit TRBD2. This CDR3 is 17 amino acids long. Losses at the gene ends were 3 bases for V and 0 bases for J; bases not matched to a gene: 6. Germline V gene data show CDR1 as SGHRS and CDR2 as YFSETQ. CDR3 residues: CASSWPVAGGSTDTQYF. Partial CDR3 DNA: TGCGCCAGCAGCTGGCCGGTAGCGGGGGGGAGCACAGATACG.